The source of this TCR beta chain is a study of blood T cell repertoires in COVID-19. Study-wide background: Both acute and convalescent COVID-19 samples were obtained from the United States, Italy and Spain. In each case, the material was cDNA or gDNA derived from T cells, B-cell-depleted T cells, or PBMCs.

Authors' analysis steps: For nucleated cells, counts were estimated from reference gene primer amplification. Profiled with immunoSEQ multiplex PCR; TCRdb holds only in-frame clones, not every one. V and J calls and clone size follow that table, whereas D and trimming were derived from the DNA. The table has about 130,000 clones, 70% to 80% seen once. Worth noting for this clone: Sequence at one end of the junction differs from germline and may be a read error.

CDR1 MNHNS and CDR2 SASEGT come from the germline V gene. The CDR3 has 15 residues. This chain links TRBV6-1 with TRBJ1-5; 7 nucleotides match TRBD1. The sample consisted of peripheral blood. This sequence originates from a human donor in a cohort sampled during active COVID-19. The DNA for the CDR3 is TGTGCCAGCAATGAAGGGGGCTGGGGCAATCAGCCCCAGCATTTT. It translates to CASNEGGWGNQPQHF.